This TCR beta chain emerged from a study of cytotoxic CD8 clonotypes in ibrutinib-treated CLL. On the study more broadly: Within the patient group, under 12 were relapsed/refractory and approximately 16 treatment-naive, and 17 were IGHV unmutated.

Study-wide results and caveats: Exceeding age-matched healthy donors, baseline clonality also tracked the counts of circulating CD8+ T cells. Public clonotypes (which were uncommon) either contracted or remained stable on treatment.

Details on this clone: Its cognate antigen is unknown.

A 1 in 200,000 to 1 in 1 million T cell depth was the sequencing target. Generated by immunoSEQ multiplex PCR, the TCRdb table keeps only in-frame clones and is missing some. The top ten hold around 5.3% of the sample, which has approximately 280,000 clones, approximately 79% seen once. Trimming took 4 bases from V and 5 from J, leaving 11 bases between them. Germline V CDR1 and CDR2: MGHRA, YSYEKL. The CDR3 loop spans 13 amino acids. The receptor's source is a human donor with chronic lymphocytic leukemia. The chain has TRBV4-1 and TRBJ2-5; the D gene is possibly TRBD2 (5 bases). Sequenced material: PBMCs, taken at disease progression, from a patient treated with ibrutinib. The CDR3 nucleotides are TGCGCCAGCAGCCCCCCTAGCACTGAGACCCAGTACTTC. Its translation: CASSPPSTETQYF.